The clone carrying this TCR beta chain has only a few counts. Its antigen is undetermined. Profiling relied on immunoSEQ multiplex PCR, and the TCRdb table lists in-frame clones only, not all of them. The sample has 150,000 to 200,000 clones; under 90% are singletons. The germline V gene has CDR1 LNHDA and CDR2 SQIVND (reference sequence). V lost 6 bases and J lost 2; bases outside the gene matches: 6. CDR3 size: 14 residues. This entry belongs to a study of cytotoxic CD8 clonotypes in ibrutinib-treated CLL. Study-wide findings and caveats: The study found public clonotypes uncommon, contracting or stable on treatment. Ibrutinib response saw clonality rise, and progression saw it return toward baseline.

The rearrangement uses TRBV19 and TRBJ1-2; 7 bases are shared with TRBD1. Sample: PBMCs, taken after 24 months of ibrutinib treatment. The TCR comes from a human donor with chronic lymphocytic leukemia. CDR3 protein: CASRRPDRNYGYTF. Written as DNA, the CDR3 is TGTGCCAGTAGGCGGCCGGACAGGAACTATGGCTACACCTTC.